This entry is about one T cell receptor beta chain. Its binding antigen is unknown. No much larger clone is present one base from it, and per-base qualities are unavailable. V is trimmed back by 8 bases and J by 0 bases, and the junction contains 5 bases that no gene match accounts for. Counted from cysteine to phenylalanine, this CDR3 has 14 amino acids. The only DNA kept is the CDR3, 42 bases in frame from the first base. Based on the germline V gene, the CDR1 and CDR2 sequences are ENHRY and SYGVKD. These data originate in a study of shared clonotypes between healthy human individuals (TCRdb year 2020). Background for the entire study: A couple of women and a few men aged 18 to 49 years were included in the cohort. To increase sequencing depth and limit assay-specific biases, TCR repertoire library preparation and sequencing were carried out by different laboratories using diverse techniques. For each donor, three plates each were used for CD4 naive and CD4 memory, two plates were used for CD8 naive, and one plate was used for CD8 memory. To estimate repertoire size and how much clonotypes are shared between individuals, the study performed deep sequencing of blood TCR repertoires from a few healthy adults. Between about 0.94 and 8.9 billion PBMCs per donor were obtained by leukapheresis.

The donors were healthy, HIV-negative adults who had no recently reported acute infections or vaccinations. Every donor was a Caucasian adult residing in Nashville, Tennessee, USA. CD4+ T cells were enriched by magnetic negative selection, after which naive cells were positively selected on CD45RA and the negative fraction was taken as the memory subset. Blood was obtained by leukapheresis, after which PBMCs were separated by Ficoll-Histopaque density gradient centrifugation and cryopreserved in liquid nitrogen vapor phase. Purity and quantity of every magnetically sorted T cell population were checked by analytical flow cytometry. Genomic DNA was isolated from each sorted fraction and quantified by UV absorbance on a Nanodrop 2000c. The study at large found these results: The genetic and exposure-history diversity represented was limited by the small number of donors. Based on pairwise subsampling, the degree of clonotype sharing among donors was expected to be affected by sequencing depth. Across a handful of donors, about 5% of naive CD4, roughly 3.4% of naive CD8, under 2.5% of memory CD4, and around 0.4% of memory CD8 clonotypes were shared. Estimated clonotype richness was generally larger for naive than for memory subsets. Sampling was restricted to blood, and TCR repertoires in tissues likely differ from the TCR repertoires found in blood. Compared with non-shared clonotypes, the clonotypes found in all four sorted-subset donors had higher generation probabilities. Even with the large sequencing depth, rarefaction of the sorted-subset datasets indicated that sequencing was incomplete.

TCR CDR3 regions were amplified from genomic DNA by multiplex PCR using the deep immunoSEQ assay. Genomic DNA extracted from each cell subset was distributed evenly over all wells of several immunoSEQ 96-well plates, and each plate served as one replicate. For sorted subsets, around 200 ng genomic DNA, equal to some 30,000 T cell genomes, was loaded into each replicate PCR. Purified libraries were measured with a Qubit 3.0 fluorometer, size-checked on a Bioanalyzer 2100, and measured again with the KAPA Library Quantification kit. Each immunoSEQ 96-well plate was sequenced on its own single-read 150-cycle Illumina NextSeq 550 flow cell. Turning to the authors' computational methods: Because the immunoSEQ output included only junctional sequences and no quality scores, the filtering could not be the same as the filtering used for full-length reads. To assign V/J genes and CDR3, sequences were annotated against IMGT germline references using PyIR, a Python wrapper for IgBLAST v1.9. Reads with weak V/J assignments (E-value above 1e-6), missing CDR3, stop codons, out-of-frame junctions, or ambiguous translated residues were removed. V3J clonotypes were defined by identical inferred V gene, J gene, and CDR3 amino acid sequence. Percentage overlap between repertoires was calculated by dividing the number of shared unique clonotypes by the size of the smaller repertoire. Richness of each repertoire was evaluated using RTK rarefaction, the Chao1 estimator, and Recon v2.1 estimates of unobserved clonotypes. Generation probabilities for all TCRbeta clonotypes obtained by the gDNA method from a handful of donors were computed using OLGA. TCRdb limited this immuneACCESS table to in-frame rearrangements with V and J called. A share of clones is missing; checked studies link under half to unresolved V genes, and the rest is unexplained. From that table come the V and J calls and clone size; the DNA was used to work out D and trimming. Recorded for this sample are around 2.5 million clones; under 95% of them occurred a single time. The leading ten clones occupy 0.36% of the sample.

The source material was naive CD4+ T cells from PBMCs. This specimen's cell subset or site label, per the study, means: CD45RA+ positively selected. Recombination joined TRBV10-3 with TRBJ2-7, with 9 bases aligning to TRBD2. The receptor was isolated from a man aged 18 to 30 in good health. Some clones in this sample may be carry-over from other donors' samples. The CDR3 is CAIRRLADSYEQYF. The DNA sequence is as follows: TGTGCCATCCGCAGACTAGCGGACTCCTACGAGCAGTACTTC.